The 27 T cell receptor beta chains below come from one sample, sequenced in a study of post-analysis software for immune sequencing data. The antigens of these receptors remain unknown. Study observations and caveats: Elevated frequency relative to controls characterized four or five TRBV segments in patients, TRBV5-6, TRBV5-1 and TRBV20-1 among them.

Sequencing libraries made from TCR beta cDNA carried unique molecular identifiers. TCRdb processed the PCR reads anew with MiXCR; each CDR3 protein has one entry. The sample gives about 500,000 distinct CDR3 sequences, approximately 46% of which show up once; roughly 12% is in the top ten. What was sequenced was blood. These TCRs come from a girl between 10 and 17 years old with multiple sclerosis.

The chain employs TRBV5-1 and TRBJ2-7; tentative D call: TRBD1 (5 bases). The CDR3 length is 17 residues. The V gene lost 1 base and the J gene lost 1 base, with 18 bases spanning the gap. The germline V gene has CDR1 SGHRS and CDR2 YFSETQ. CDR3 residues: CASSLKLQETVSYEQYF. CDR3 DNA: TGCGCCAGCAGCTTGAAGTTACAAGAGACAGTTTCCTACGAGCAGTACTTC.

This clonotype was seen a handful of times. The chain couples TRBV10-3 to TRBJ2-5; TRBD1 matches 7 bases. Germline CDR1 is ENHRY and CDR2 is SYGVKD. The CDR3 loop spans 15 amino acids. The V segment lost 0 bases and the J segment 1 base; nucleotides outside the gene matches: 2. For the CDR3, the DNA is TGTGCCATCAGTGAGTCGGGACAGCCCCAAGAGACCCAGTACTTC. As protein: CAISESGQPQETQYF.

Here the CDR3 reads CASKVGPPPDTQYF. In nucleotides, the CDR3 is TGCGCCAGCAAGGTGGGACCCCCCCCAGATACGCAGTATTTT. The chain employs TRBV5-1 and TRBJ2-3; D might be TRBD1 or TRBD2, each matching 5 bases. The CDR3 covers 14 residues. Germline assignment: CDR1 SGHRS and CDR2 YFSETQ. Trimming removed 6 bases from V and 4 bases from J, with 15 bases in between.

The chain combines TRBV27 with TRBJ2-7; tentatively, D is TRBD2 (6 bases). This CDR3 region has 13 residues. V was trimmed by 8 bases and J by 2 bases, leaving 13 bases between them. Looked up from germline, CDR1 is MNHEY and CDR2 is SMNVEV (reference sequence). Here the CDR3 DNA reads TGTGCCAGCGCCATGACTAGGCCCTACGAGCAGTACTTC. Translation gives CASAMTRPYEQYF.

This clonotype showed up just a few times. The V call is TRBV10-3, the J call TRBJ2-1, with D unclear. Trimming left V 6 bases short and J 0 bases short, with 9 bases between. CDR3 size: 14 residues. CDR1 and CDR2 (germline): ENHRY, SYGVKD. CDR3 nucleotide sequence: TGTGCCATCAGGGACCCGAGCTCCTACAATGAGCAGTTCTTC. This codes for CAIRDPSSYNEQFF.

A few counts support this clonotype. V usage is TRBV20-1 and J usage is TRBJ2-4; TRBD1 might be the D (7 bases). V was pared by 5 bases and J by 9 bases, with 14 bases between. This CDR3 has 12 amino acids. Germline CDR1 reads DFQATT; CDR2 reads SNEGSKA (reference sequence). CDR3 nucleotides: TGCAGTGCTTGGCAGGGGGGAGGCATTCAGTACTTC. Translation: CSAWQGGGIQYF.

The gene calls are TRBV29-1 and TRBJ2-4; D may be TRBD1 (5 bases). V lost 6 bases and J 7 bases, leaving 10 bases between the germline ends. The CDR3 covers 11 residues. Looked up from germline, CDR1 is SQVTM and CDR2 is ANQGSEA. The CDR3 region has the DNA TGCAGCGTGCACAGGATGAACATTCAGTACTTC. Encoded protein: CSVHRMNIQYF.

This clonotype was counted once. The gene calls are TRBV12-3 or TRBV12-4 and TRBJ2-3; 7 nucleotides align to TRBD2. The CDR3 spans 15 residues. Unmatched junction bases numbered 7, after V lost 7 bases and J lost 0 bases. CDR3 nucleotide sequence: TGTGCCAGCACCCGTAGCGGGCCTAGCACAGATACGCAGTATTTT. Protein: CASTRSGPSTDTQYF.

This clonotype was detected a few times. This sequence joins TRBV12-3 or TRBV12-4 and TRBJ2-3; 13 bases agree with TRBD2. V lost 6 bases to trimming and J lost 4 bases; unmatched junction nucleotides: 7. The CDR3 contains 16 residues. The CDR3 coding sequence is TGTGCCAGCAGCCCAGGACTAGCGGGAGTCGCAGATACGCAGTATTTT. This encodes CASSPGLAGVADTQYF.

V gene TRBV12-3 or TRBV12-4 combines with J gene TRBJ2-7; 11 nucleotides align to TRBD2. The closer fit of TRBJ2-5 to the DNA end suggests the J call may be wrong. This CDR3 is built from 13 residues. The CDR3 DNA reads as TGTGCCATCGCGACTAGCGGGAAAGAGACCCAGTACTTC. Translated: CAIATSGKETQYF.

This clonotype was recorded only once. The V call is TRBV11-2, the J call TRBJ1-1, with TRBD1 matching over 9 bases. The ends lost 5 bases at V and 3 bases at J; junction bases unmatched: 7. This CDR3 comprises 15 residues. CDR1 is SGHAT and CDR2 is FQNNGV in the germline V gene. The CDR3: CASSHIRTGDTEAFF. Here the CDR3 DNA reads TGTGCCAGCAGCCATATACGGACAGGGGACACTGAAGCTTTCTTT. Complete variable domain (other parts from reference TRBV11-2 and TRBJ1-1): EAGVAQSPRYKIIEKRQSVAFWCNPISGHATLYWYQQILGQGPKLLIQFQNNGVVDDSQLPKDRFSAERLKGVDSTLKIQPAKLEDSAVYLCASSHIRTGDTEAFFGQGTRLTVV.

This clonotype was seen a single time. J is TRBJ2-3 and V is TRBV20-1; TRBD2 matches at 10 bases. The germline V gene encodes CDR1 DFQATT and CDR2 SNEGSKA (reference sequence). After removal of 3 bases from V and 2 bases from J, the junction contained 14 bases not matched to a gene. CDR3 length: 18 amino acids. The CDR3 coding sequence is TGCAGTGCTAGCTACTCTAGCGGGAGCCCCTCAATCACAGATACGCAGTATTTT. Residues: CSASYSSGSPSITDTQYF.

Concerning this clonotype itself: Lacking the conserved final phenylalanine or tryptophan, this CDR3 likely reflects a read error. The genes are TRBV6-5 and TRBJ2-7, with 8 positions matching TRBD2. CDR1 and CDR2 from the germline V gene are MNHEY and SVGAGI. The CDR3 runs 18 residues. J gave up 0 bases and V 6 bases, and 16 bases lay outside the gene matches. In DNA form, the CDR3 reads TGTGCCAGCAGCTACCAAACCCTTAGTGGGACTAGCTCCTACGAGCAGTACTTA. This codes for CASSYQTLSGTSSYEQYL.

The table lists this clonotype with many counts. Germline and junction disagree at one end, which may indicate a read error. The DNA of the CDR3 is TGTGCCAGCAGCTTATCTAGCGGCAGCTCCTACGAGCAGTACTTC. Translation gives CASSLSSGSSYEQYF. This chain links TRBV5-1 with TRBJ2-7, with 7 bases identical to TRBD2. Germline lookup yields CDR1 SGHRS and CDR2 YFSETQ. The CDR3 length is 15 residues.

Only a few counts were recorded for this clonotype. The CDR3 loop is CASSSGNGPSQPQHF. The CDR3 nucleotides read TGTGCCAGCAGTTCAGGGAATGGCCCGAGTCAGCCCCAGCATTTT. The V gene is TRBV12-3 or TRBV12-4, the J gene TRBJ1-5; TRBD1 might be the D (5 bases). The CDR3 sequence is 15 residues long. V was cut by 4 bases and J by 6 bases, with 16 bases left in between.

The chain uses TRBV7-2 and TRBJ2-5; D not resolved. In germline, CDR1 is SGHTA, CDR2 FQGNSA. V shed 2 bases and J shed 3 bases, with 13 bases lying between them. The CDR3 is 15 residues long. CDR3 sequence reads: CASSLQASGEETQYF. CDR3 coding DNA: TGTGCCAGCAGCTTACAGGCGTCAGGCGAAGAGACCCAGTACTTC.

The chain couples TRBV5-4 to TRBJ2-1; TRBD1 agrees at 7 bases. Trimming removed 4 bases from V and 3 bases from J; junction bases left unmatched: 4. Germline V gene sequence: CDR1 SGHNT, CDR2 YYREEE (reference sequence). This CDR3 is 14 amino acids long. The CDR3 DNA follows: TGTGCCAGCAGCGGGTGGGACAGCTACAATGAGCAGTTCTTC. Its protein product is CASSGWDSYNEQFF.

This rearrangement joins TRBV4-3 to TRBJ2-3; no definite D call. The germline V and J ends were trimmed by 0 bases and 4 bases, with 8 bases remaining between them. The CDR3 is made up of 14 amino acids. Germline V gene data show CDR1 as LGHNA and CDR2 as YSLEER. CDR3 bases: TGCGCCAGCAGCCAAGATCTAAGGCCAGATACGCAGTATTTT. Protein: CASSQDLRPDTQYF.

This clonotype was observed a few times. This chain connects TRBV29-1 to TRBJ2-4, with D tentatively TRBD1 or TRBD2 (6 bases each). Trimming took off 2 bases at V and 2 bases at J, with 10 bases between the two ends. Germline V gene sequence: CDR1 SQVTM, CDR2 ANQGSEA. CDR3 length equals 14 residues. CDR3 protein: CSVEYGGPKNIQYF. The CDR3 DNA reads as TGCAGCGTTGAATATGGGGGGCCCAAAAACATTCAGTACTTC.

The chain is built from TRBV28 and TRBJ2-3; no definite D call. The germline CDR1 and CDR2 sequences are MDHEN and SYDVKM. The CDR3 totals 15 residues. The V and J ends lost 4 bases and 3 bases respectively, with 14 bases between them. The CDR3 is CASSYWLLKTDTQYF. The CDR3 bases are TGTGCCAGCAGTTATTGGCTCTTGAAAACAGATACGCAGTATTTT. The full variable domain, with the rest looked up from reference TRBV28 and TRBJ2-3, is DVKVTQSSRYLVKRTGEKVFLECVQDMDHENMFWYRQDPGLGLRLIYFSYDVKMKEKGDIPEGYSVSREKKERFSLILESASTNQTSMYLCASSYWLLKTDTQYFGPGTRLTVL.

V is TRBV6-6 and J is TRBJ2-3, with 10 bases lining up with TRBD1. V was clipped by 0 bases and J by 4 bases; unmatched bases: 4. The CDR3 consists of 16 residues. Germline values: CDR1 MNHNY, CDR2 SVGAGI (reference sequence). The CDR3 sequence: CASSYSGQGGADTQYF. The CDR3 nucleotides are TGTGCCAGCAGTTACTCAGGACAGGGGGGCGCAGATACGCAGTATTTT.

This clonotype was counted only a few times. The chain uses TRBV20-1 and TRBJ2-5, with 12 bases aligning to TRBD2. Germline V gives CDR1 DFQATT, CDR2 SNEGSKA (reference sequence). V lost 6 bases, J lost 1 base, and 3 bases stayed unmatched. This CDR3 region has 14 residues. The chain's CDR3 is CSATSGRSQETQYF. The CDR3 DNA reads TGCAGTGCCACTAGCGGGAGGTCCCAAGAGACCCAGTACTTC.

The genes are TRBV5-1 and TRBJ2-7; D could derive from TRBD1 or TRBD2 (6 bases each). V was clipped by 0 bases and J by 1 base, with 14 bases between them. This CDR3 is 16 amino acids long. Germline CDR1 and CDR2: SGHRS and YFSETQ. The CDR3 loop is CASSLVAQGGSYEQYF. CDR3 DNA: TGCGCCAGCAGCTTGGTCGCACAGGGAGGATCCTACGAGCAGTACTTC.

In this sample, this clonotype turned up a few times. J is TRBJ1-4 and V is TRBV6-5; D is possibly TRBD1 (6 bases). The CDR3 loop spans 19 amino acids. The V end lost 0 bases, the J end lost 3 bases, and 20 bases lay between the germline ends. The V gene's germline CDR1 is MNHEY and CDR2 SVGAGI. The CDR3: CASSYSGRPWTASNEKLFF. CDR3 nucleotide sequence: TGTGCCAGCAGTTACTCGGGTCGTCCTTGGACAGCTTCTAATGAAAAACTGTTTTTT.

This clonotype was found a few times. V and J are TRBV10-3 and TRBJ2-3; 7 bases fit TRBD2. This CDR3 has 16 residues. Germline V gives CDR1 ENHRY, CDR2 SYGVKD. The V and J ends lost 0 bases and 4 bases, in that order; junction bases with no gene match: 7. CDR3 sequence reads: CAISESREREADTQYF. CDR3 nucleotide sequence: TGTGCCATCAGTGAGTCGCGGGAGAGGGAAGCAGATACGCAGTATTTT.

This CDR3 is CASSLGTGGKNIQYF. The CDR3 coding sequence is TGCGCCAGCAGCTTGGGGACAGGGGGCAAAAACATTCAGTACTTC. The chain links TRBV5-1 to TRBJ2-4; 10 bases align to TRBD1. This CDR3 contains 15 residues. CDR1 is SGHRS and CDR2 is YFSETQ in the germline V gene. The trim removed 0 bases at V and 3 bases at J, leaving 0 bases unmatched.

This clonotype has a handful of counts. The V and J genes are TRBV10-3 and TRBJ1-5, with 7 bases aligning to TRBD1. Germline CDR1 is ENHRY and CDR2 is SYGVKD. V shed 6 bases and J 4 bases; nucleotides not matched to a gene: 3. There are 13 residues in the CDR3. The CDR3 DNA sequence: TGTGCCATCAGACAGGGGTGGAATCAGCCCCAGCATTTT. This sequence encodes CAIRQGWNQPQHF.